The rows below give T cell receptor beta chains drawn from one sample of a study of blood T cell repertoires in COVID-19. Measured with immunoSEQ multiplex PCR; TCRdb has only the in-frame clones, and not every one. The data contain about 160,000 clones, 80% to 90% of them seen just once; the ten biggest clones take up roughly 1%. Sequencing was performed on peripheral blood. The receptor set was obtained from a man in his forties or fifties with acute or convalescent COVID-19. Each CDR3 is given without its conserved first and last residue.

>TRBV5-1
ASSLAVGYT
>TRBV7-3
ASSPYGPTGGGSGYT
>TRBV18
ASSPLPPQRSSGNTIY
>TRBV7-9
ASNTPGDSPLH
>TRBV10-3
AIKKVAVNTEAF
>TRBV14
ASSQDAGHYGYT
>TRBV7-9
ASSRTVSLDRYGYT
>TRBV29-1
GGGTGPYEQY
>TRBV6-5
ASSRGGKGGYT
>TRBV7-9
ASIGEWSTDTQY
>TRBV4-3
ASSQEIDTEAF
>TRBV6-5
ASSTGTVNQPQH
>TRBV5-6
ASSNTGGKGTEAF
>TRBV6-5
ASKERTGVNEKLF
>TRBV4-2
ASSQEGGQGSPLH
>TRBV27
ASRDPGLSPLH
>TRBV19
ASVGQGAADTQY
>TRBV3-1/TRBV3-2
ASSLISGTEAF
>TRBV3-1/TRBV3-2
ASSFRGGNSPLH
>TRBV10-3
AISNTTYNEQF
>TRBV4-3
ASSQGLASGGYEQF
>TRBV3-1/TRBV3-2
ASSQAGFRGEKLF
>TRBV2
ASRTGSGNTIY
>TRBV9
ASSVDSAAYNEQF
>TRBV18
ASSPATGGVEAF
>TRBV30
AWSVRPRQGSGYT
>TRBV3-1/TRBV3-2
ASQGAGLPYNEQF
>TRBV2
ASSEESQGQPQH